This T cell receptor beta chain was recovered during a study of shared clonotypes between healthy human individuals. Each of the donors was a healthy adult who was HIV-negative and had not had a recent acute infection or vaccination. The CDR3 is 12 residues long. CDR1 and CDR2 (germline): SQVTM, ANQGSEA. The V and J ends lost 8 bases and 7 bases respectively, with 18 bases between them. Assay execution took place at the deep level. Using immunoSEQ multiplex PCR, the repertoire was profiled, and TCRdb retains in-frame clones only, with some absent. This table holds some 900,000 clones, less than 85% found once.

This TCR derives from a man aged 18 to 29 in good health. The sample taken for sequencing was memory CD4+ T cells sorted from blood. Sample subset: CD45RA-negative fraction. The chain carries TRBV29-1 and TRBJ2-7, with no clear D. In nucleotides, the CDR3 is TGCAGCATCCATCTGTCGATAAGGGAGCAGTACTTC. Its translation: CSIHLSIREQYF.